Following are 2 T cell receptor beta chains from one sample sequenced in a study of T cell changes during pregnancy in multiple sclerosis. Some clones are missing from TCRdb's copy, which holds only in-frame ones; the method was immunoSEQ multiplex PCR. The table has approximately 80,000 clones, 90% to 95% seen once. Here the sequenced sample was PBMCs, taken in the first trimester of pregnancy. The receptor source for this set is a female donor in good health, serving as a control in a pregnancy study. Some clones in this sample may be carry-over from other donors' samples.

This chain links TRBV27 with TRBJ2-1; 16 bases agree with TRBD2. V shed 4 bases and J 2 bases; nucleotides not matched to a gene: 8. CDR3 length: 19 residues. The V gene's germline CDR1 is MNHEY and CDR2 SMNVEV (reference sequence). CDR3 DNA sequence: TGTGCCAGCAGTTGGGGACTAGCGGGGGGGAGTTTCCCCTACAATGAGCAGTTCTTC. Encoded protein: CASSWGLAGGSFPYNEQFF.

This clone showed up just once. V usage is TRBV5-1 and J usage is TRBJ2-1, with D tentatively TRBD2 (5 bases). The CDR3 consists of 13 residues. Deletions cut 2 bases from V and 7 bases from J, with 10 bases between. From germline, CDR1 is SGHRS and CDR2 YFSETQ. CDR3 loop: CASSFQRENEQFF. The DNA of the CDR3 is TGCGCCAGCAGCTTTCAGAGGGAAAATGAGCAGTTCTTC.